The 7 T cell receptor beta chains reported below all come from one sample, sequenced in a study of chemoradiotherapy in HPV16-positive cancers. Assay used: immunoSEQ multiplex PCR; TCRdb lists only in-frame clones, some missing. In the table there are some 29,000 clones, about 94% of which are singletons. Source: blood, taken from a patient who underwent chemoradiotherapy. The receptors were gathered from a human donor with HPV-associated anogenital cancer.

The gene calls are TRBV6-6 and TRBJ1-5, with D hard to call. Trimming took off 7 bases at V and 4 bases at J, with 14 bases between the two ends. The CDR3 totals 14 residues. Germline V gene data show CDR1 as MNHNY and CDR2 as SVGAGI (reference sequence). CDR3 nucleotides: TGTGCCAGCAAAGATCGGGCGGAGAATCAGCCCCAGCATTTT. Its translation is CASKDRAENQPQHF.

The J gene is TRBJ2-2, the V gene TRBV7-2; possibly TRBD2 for D (6 bases). This CDR3 is built from 16 residues. Looked up from germline, CDR1 is SGHTA and CDR2 is FQGNSA. The V end was cut by 5 bases, the J end by 0 bases, with 13 bases between. In DNA, the CDR3 is TGTGCCAGCAGCCGGGGACTCTTCGCGAACACCGGGGAGCTGTTTTTT. Translated: CASSRGLFANTGELFF.

Here the CDR3 reads CASSQVRDSNTEAFF. In nucleotides, the CDR3 is TGCGCCAGCAGCCAAGTGAGGGACAGTAACACTGAAGCTTTCTTT. The rearrangement uses TRBV4-1 and TRBJ1-1; 7 nucleotides line up with TRBD1. Germline V gene data show CDR1 as MGHRA and CDR2 as YSYEKL. The V segment lost 1 base and the J segment 2 bases; nucleotides outside the gene matches: 4. The CDR3 loop spans 15 amino acids.

The chain recombines TRBV11-2 with TRBJ2-7; D gene ambiguous. The CDR3 is made up of 15 amino acids. Trimming stripped 0 bases from V and 3 bases from J, with 12 bases between. The germline gives CDR1 SGHAT, CDR2 FQNNGV. In nucleotides, the CDR3 is TGTGCCAGCAGCTTAGAGATTGGTCTCAGCTACGAGCAGTACTTC. It translates to CASSLEIGLSYEQYF. Variable domain in full (rest from reference TRBV11-2 and TRBJ2-7): EAGVAQSPRYKIIEKRQSVAFWCNPISGHATLYWYQQILGQGPKLLIQFQNNGVVDDSQLPKDRFSAERLKGVDSTLKIQPAKLEDSAVYLCASSLEIGLSYEQYFGPGTRLTVT.

The chain links TRBV7-2 to TRBJ2-2; maybe TRBD2 (6 bases). Trimming cost V 1 base and J 2 bases, with 14 bases left between them. Germline-derived CDR1 and CDR2 are SGHTA and FQGNSA. CDR3 length: 17 residues. As DNA, the CDR3 is TGTGCCAGCAGCTTAGGGTTGCTAGCGACTAACACCGGGGAGCTGTTTTTT. Amino acids: CASSLGLLATNTGELFF. Supplemented by reference TRBV7-2 and TRBJ2-2, the full variable domain reads GAGVSQSPSNKVTEKGKDVELRCDPISGHTALYWYRQSLGQGLEFLIYFQGNSAPDKSGLPSDRFSAERTGGSVSTLTIQRTQQEDSAVYLCASSLGLLATNTGELFFGEGSRLTVL.

This clone was seen once. The rearrangement links TRBV7-2 to TRBJ2-5; 12 bases align to TRBD2. The CDR3 covers 15 residues. The junction had 3 bases not matched to a gene; V was cut back by 2 bases and J by 5 bases. Germline loops: CDR1 SGHTA, CDR2 FQGNSA. The CDR3 region has the DNA TGTGCCAGCAGCTTAACTAGCGGGAGGAGTGAGACCCAGTACTTC. This codes for CASSLTSGRSETQYF.

The chain links TRBV7-3 to TRBJ2-3; D ambiguous. The V gene lost 2 bases and the J gene lost 4 bases, with 10 bases spanning the gap. The CDR3 loop spans 14 amino acids. Germline V CDR1 and CDR2: SGHTA, FQGTGA. The DNA of the CDR3 is TGTGCCAGCAGCTTAGAACCCATGGCAGATACGCAGTATTTT. Translated, it gives CASSLEPMADTQYF. Full variable domain (remainder filled in from reference TRBV7-3 and TRBJ2-3): GAGVSQTPSNKVTEKGKYVELRCDPISGHTALYWYRQSLGQGPEFLIYFQGTGAADDSGLPNDRFFAVRPEGSVSTLKIQRTERGDSAVYLCASSLEPMADTQYFGPGTRLTVL.